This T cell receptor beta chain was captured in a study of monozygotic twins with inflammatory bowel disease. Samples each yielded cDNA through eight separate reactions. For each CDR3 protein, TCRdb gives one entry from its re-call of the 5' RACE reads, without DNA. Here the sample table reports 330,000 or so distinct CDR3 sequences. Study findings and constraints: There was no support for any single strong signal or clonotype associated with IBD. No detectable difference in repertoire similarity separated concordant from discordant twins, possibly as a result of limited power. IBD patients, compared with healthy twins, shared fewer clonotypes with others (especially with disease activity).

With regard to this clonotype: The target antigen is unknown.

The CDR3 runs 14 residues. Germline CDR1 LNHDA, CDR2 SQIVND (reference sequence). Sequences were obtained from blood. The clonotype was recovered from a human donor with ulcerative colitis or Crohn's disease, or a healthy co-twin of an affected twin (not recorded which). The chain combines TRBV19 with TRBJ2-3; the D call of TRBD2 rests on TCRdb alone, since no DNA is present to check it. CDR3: CASSKTGVTDTQYF.